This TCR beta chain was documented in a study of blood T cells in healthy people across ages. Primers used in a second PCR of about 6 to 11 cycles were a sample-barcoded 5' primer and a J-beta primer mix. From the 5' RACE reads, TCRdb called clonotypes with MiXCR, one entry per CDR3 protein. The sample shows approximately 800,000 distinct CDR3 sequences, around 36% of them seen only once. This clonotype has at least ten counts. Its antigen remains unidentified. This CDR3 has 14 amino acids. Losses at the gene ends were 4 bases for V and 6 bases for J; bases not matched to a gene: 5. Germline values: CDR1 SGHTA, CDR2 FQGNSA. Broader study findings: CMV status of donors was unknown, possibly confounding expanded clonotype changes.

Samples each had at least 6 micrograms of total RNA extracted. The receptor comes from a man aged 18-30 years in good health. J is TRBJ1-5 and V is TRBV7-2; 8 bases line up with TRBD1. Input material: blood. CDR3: CASSSSGGGQPQHF. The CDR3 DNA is TGTGCCAGCAGCTCCTCAGGGGGCGGTCAGCCCCAGCATTTT.